The 20 T cell receptor beta chains below were found in one sample sequenced in a study of fetal regulatory T cell absence and autoimmunity. Generated by immunoSEQ multiplex PCR, the TCRdb table keeps only in-frame clones and is missing some. This table holds 95,000 to 100,000 clones, 55% to 75% found once. The source material was pancreas tissue. The receptors originated from a male donor with IPEX syndrome.

V usage is TRBV6-1 and J usage is TRBJ1-1; D is unclear. Trimming took 0 bases from V and 1 from J, leaving 9 bases between them. There are 15 residues in the CDR3. The germline CDR1 and CDR2 sequences are MNHNS and SASEGT. CDR3 in amino acids: CASSEALSGNTEAFF. Here the CDR3 DNA reads TGTGCCAGCAGTGAAGCGCTGTCAGGGAACACTGAAGCTTTCTTT.

The V call is TRBV7-6, the J call TRBJ2-5; D is uncertain. The CDR3 sequence is 14 residues long. Trimming took off 0 bases at V and 2 bases at J, with 7 bases between the two ends. Germline V gives CDR1 SGHVS, CDR2 FNYEAQ. CDR3 residues: CASSLAPVQETQYF. CDR3 sequence (DNA): TGTGCCAGCAGCTTAGCCCCGGTTCAAGAGACCCAGTACTTC.

This clone was counted a few times. V usage is TRBV5-1 and J usage is TRBJ1-1; no clear D gene. Germline V gene sequence: CDR1 SGHRS, CDR2 YFSETQ. CDR3 length: 13 amino acids. The germline V and J ends were trimmed by 0 bases and 4 bases, with 7 bases remaining between them. The CDR3 reads CASSLVDATEAFF. The CDR3 DNA is TGCGCCAGCAGCTTGGTTGATGCCACTGAAGCTTTCTTT. Looking up the rest from reference TRBV5-1 and TRBJ1-1 gives the full variable domain: KAGVTQTPRYLIKTRGQQVTLSCSPISGHRSVSWYQQTPGQGLQFLFEYFSETQRNKGNFPGRFSGRQFSNSRSEMNVSTLELGDSALYLCASSLVDATEAFFGQGTRLTVV.

The V and J genes are TRBV12-5 and TRBJ1-4; no definite D call. The germline CDR1 and CDR2 sequences are LGHNT and FRNRAP. The CDR3 runs 15 residues. The V and J ends lost 4 bases and 5 bases respectively, with 14 bases between them. This CDR3 is CASGWKGSFNEKLFF. In nucleotides, the CDR3 is TGTGCTAGTGGTTGGAAAGGATCCTTCAATGAAAAACTGTTTTTT.

The chain carries TRBV5-8 and TRBJ1-2; D uncertain. The CDR3 contains 13 residues. The germline CDR1 and CDR2 sequences are SGHTS and YDEGEE. The V gene lost 6 bases and the J gene lost 6 bases, with 15 bases spanning the gap. This CDR3 reads CASTPRRWDGYTF. The CDR3 DNA follows: TGTGCCAGCACCCCTAGGAGGTGGGATGGCTACACCTTC.

For the CDR3, the DNA is TGTGCCAGTAGTACCGGGACAGGGTATGGCTACACCTTC. Its protein is CASSTGTGYGYTF. This chain uses TRBV19 with TRBJ1-2; 9 nucleotides match TRBD1. The CDR3 has 13 residues. Losses at the gene ends were 4 bases for V and 5 bases for J; bases not matched to a gene: 2. The germline V gene encodes CDR1 LNHDA and CDR2 SQIVND (reference sequence).

The chain couples TRBV6-5 to TRBJ2-3, with TRBD2 identical over 9 bases. Germline assignment: CDR1 MNHEY and CDR2 SVGAGI. The CDR3 contains 15 residues. Trimming cost V 4 bases and J 1 base; bases outside gene matches: 3. Here the CDR3 reads CASSSRLAGTDTQYF. CDR3 sequence (DNA): TGTGCCAGCAGTTCCCGACTAGCGGGCACAGATACGCAGTATTTT.

The chain uses TRBV4-3 and TRBJ2-3; D may be TRBD1 (5 bases). Germline V gives CDR1 LGHNA, CDR2 YSLEER. Trimming took off 0 bases at V and 9 bases at J, with 10 bases between the two ends. CDR3 length: 13 amino acids. CDR3 DNA sequence: TGCGCCAGCAGCCAAGAAGGGGTCCACACGCAGTATTTT. Protein sequence: CASSQEGVHTQYF.

V gene TRBV27 combines with J gene TRBJ2-2; no definite D call. This CDR3 spans 12 amino acids. The germline V gene has CDR1 MNHEY and CDR2 SMNVEV (reference sequence). Trimming removed 3 bases from V and 8 bases from J, with 7 bases in between. The CDR3, as DNA: TGTGCCAGCAGTTTGGGCTTAGGGGAGCTGTTTTTT. It translates to CASSLGLGELFF.

The chain links TRBV9 to TRBJ1-1, with a possible D match to TRBD1 (6 bases). CDR3 length: 14 amino acids. Germline V gene data show CDR1 as SGDLS and CDR2 as YYNGEE. Trimming shortened V by 2 bases and J by 0 bases, and 8 bases separated the two germline ends. CDR3 coding DNA: TGTGCCAGCAGCGTGGGGGGCATGAACACTGAAGCTTTCTTT. Translated: CASSVGGMNTEAFF.

CDR3 coding DNA: TGTGCCAGCAGCCAAACAGGGGGTAACTATGGCTACACCTTC. This codes for CASSQTGGNYGYTF. This rearrangement joins TRBV4-2 to TRBJ1-2; 8 bases are a match to TRBD1. V trimming: 2 bases; J trimming: 1 base; junction bases outside the gene matches: 0. Germline V gives CDR1 LGHNA, CDR2 YNFKEQ. CDR3 length: 14 residues.

The chain carries TRBV5-1 and TRBJ1-1; D is uncertain. Germline-derived CDR1 and CDR2 are SGHRS and YFSETQ. The CDR3 has 14 amino acids. The V end was cut by 4 bases, the J end by 2 bases, with 12 bases between. CDR3 in amino acids: CASSPGPANTEAFF. The CDR3 DNA follows: TGCGCCAGCAGCCCTGGTCCGGCCAACACTGAAGCTTTCTTT.

This clone was observed once. J is TRBJ1-5 and V is TRBV6-5; a weak D match, TRBD1 (5 bases). CDR1 is MNHEY and CDR2 is SVGAGI in the germline V gene. The CDR3 totals 15 residues. V was pared by 6 bases and J by 0 bases, with 12 bases between. Here the CDR3 DNA reads TGTGCCAGCAGCGAAACAGGCTATAGCAATCAGCCCCAGCATTTT. Amino acid sequence: CASSETGYSNQPQHF.

The chain uses TRBV5-3 and TRBJ1-4; D ambiguous. TRBV5-3 is recorded as an ORF, its role being uncertain. This CDR3 has 18 amino acids. With 3 bases removed from V and 6 bases from J, the gap between germline ends came to 24 bases. The CDR3 loop reads CARSCGGLTKTKYEKLFF. The CDR3 DNA reads TGTGCCAGAAGCTGTGGCGGGTTGACTAAGACGAAATATGAAAAACTGTTTTTT.

The rearrangement uses TRBV23-1 and TRBJ2-7; D ambiguous. TRBV23-1 is an ORF, with its function uncertain. Trimming removed 3 bases from V and 3 bases from J, with 3 bases in between. The CDR3 runs to 11 residues. DNA of the CDR3: TGCGCCAGCAGTCATCTCTACGAGCAGTACTTC. Protein sequence: CASSHLYEQYF.

As regards this clone: One end of the junction is discordant with germline, which a read error may explain. The chain links TRBV4-1 to TRBJ2-3; D is possibly TRBD1 (5 bases). The V gene's germline CDR1 is MGHRA and CDR2 YSYEKL. The CDR3 has 14 residues. The CDR3 nucleotides read TGCGCCAGCAGCCAGCTCATTGGCACAGGTACGCAGTATTTT. Protein sequence: CASSQLIGTGTQYF.

The chain uses TRBV5-1 and TRBJ1-1; D is unresolved. Germline loops: CDR1 SGHRS, CDR2 YFSETQ. There are 16 residues in the CDR3. The V end was cut by 0 bases, the J end by 0 bases, with 12 bases between. CDR3 DNA sequence: TGCGCCAGCAGCTTGGACCCAACATCCATGAACACTGAAGCTTTCTTT. Its translation: CASSLDPTSMNTEAFF.

A single count supports this clone. The CDR3 DNA is TGTGCCAGCTCACCGGGACAGGGGGCAGATACGCAGTATTTT. Encoded protein: CASSPGQGADTQYF. The chain has TRBV18 and TRBJ2-3; 11 bases line up with TRBD1. The V segment lost 3 bases and the J segment 4 bases; nucleotides outside the gene matches: 0. Per the germline V gene, CDR1 is KGHSH and CDR2 is LQKENI. CDR3 length: 14 amino acids.

V and J are TRBV7-7 and TRBJ2-2; tentatively, D is TRBD1 or TRBD2 (6 bases each). Germline V gene lookup returns CDR1 SSHAT and CDR2 FNYEAQ (reference sequence). CDR3 size: 13 residues. Trimming took off 6 bases at V and 4 bases at J, with 9 bases between the two ends. The CDR3 is CASREGGTGELFF. In nucleotides, the CDR3 is TGTGCCAGCAGGGAGGGGGGCACCGGGGAGCTGTTTTTT.

This clone was seen a few times. This chain links TRBV7-2 with TRBJ2-3; 7 nucleotides match TRBD2. V lost 5 bases, J lost 2 bases, and 4 bases stayed unmatched. CDR3 length equals 14 residues. Germline CDR1 and CDR2: SGHTA and FQGNSA. The CDR3 loop reads CASSTGTTTDTQYF. In DNA, the CDR3 is TGTGCCAGCAGCACGGGGACTACCACAGATACGCAGTATTTT.